Shown below are 29 T cell receptor beta chains from a single sample sequenced in a study of T-cell memory formation after mild COVID-19. One entry per CDR3 protein results from TCRdb running MiXCR on the 5' RACE reads. The table shows some 290,000 distinct CDR3 sequences, with roughly 16% occurring only once. Sample: PBMCs or a T cell subset sorted from them (not recorded which). The receptors were gathered from a man younger than 35 who had mild COVID-19 (a few samples of this study predate the infection). Cell type and time point are not known.

This chain joins TRBV14 and TRBJ2-3; D is unresolved. Per the germline V gene, CDR1 is SGHDN and CDR2 is FVKESK. The V gene lost 4 bases and the J gene lost 1 base, with 12 bases spanning the gap. The CDR3 length is 15 residues. The CDR3 reads CASSLGPGGTDTQYF. CDR3 sequence (DNA): TGTGCCAGCAGCCTAGGCCCAGGCGGCACAGATACGCAGTATTTT.

The genes are TRBV5-1 and TRBJ1-3; the match to TRBD1 covers 7 bases. The length of the CDR3 is 13 residues. Germline CDR1 SGHRS, CDR2 YFSETQ. V shed 2 bases, J shed 5 bases, and the junction held 1 base outside the gene matches. The CDR3 spells CASSLGGRNTIYF. CDR3 in DNA: TGCGCCAGCAGCTTAGGGGGCAGAAACACCATATATTTT.

This clonotype occurred many times. CDR3 nucleotide sequence: TGTGCCAGCAGCTCGACAGGGTTTGGCTACACCTTC. This sequence encodes CASSSTGFGYTF. The chain uses TRBV7-2 and TRBJ1-2; 7 nucleotides align to TRBD1. This CDR3 is built from 12 residues. After removal of 4 bases from V and 7 bases from J, the junction contained 3 bases not matched to a gene. Germline V CDR1 and CDR2: SGHTA, FQGNSA.

This clonotype has a handful of counts. Written as DNA, the CDR3 is TGCGCCAGCAGCTACCAACTGCCCCGACTAGCGGGGGGGAACACCGGGGAGCTGTTTTTT. Amino acids: CASSYQLPRLAGGNTGELFF. V usage is TRBV5-1 and J usage is TRBJ2-2, with 13 bases that match TRBD2. This CDR3 comprises 20 residues. J gave up 1 base and V 3 bases, and 12 bases lay outside the gene matches. In germline, CDR1 is SGHRS, CDR2 YFSETQ.

This clonotype was counted a few times. V gene TRBV6-2 or TRBV6-3 combines with J gene TRBJ2-7, with 9 nucleotides matching TRBD1. Germline-derived CDR1 and CDR2 are MNHEY and SVGEGT. This CDR3 has 13 amino acids. Trimming cost V 11 bases and J 9 bases; bases outside gene matches: 14. CDR3 sequence (DNA): TGTGCCTGCCAATCCACGGGACAGGGTGCGCAGTACGTC. Protein: CACQSTGQGAQYV.

This clonotype showed up just a few times. As DNA, the CDR3 is TGTGCCAGCAGCTTTTTTAGCGGGGTGTACAATGAGCAGTTCTTC. Its protein is CASSFFSGVYNEQFF. This chain connects TRBV7-2 to TRBJ2-1; TRBD2 aligns across 8 bases. The CDR3 has 15 amino acids. Germline V gives CDR1 SGHTA, CDR2 FQGNSA. J lost 4 bases, V lost 3 bases, and 5 bases had no gene match.

This clonotype was seen more than once but under ten times. The V call is TRBV30, the J call TRBJ1-1; the D is unclear. CDR3 length: 14 residues. The V gene lost 7 bases and the J gene lost 0 bases, with 15 bases spanning the gap. Germline-derived CDR1 and CDR2 are GTSNPN and SVGIG (reference sequence). CDR3 in amino acids: CASWRRVMNTEAFF. Written as DNA, the CDR3 is TGTGCCTCTTGGCGAAGGGTAATGAACACTGAAGCTTTCTTT.

This clonotype has ten or more counts. The rearrangement uses TRBV7-6 and TRBJ2-2, with 12 bases fitting TRBD2. The CDR3 length is 18 residues. V lost 0 bases and J lost 4; bases outside the gene matches: 6. Germline V gives CDR1 SGHVS, CDR2 FNYEAQ. The chain's CDR3 is CASSLAWTSGARTGELFF. CDR3 coding DNA: TGTGCCAGCAGCTTAGCGTGGACTAGCGGGGCCCGCACCGGGGAGCTGTTTTTT. Looking up the rest from reference TRBV7-6 and TRBJ2-2 gives the full variable domain: GAGVSQSPRYKVTKRGQDVALRCDPISGHVSLYWYRQALGQGPEFLTYFNYEAQQDKSGLPNDRFSAERPEGSISTLTIQRTEQRDSAMYRCASSLAWTSGARTGELFFGEGSRLTVL.

Only a few counts were recorded for this clonotype. This chain joins TRBV24-1 and TRBJ2-5; possibly TRBD1 for D (6 bases). Germline V lookup: CDR1 KGHDR, CDR2 SFDVKD. The CDR3 is 14 amino acids. Trimming took 4 bases from V and 2 from J, leaving 10 bases between them. The CDR3 region has the DNA TGTGCCACCAGTGACCTGGACAGTCAAGAGACCCAGTACTTC. Encoded protein: CATSDLDSQETQYF.

This clonotype was seen only a few times. This chain links TRBV5-1 with TRBJ1-1, with D maybe TRBD1 (6 bases). This CDR3 has 15 amino acids. V was shortened by 2 bases and J by 0 bases, with 11 bases between the two germline ends. Germline values: CDR1 SGHRS, CDR2 YFSETQ. The CDR3 region has the DNA TGCGCCAGCAGCTTTCAGGGGCCTATGAACACTGAAGCTTTCTTT. Amino acids: CASSFQGPMNTEAFF.

This clonotype was observed a few times. The genes are TRBV11-2 and TRBJ2-7; D ambiguous. The V end lost 5 bases, the J end lost 6 bases, and 11 bases lay between the germline ends. The CDR3 consists of 12 residues. Germline V gene data show CDR1 as SGHAT and CDR2 as FQNNGV. The CDR3 loop reads CASSHRAVEQYF. DNA of the CDR3: TGTGCCAGCAGCCATCGGGCTGTCGAGCAGTACTTC.

This clonotype was observed a few times. The chain combines TRBV27 with TRBJ1-1; 7 bases match TRBD1. The CDR3 runs to 13 residues. With V trimmed by 3 bases and J by 10 bases, 8 bases remained unmatched. Germline-derived CDR1 and CDR2 are MNHEY and SMNVEV (reference sequence). This chain's CDR3 is CASSLTGSQGAFF. For the CDR3, the DNA is TGTGCCAGCAGTTTGACAGGGTCTCAAGGAGCTTTCTTT.

This clonotype was seen only a few times. The chain links TRBV6-5 to TRBJ1-2; D is undetermined. The germline V gene has CDR1 MNHEY and CDR2 SVGAGI. The CDR3 covers 15 residues. Trimming shortened V by 0 bases and J by 7 bases, and 15 bases separated the two germline ends. The CDR3: CASSYSSSGPPGYTF. The CDR3 nucleotides read TGTGCCAGCAGTTACTCATCCTCCGGGCCCCCTGGCTACACCTTC.

The V and J genes are TRBV5-5 and TRBJ1-4; D is unresolved. Per germline, CDR1 SGHKS and CDR2 YYEKEE (reference sequence). The CDR3 is 15 residues long. V lost 1 base and J 2 bases, leaving 9 bases between the germline ends. In DNA, the CDR3 is TGTGCCAGCAGCTTGTCCCTAGGCACTAATGAAAAACTGTTTTTT. As protein: CASSLSLGTNEKLFF.

The chain recombines TRBV11-3 with TRBJ2-3; a weak D match, TRBD1 (5 bases). From germline, CDR1 is SGHNT and CDR2 YENEEA. CDR3 length: 13 amino acids. V was trimmed by 2 bases and J by 4 bases, leaving 7 bases between them. CDR3 region: CASSLSRADTQYF. In nucleotides, the CDR3 is TGTGCCAGCAGCTTATCCAGGGCAGATACGCAGTATTTT.

This clonotype was seen ten or more times. This chain uses TRBV5-1 with TRBJ2-7; D call uncertain. Germline V gives CDR1 SGHRS, CDR2 YFSETQ. Trimming removed 2 bases from V and 4 bases from J, with 7 bases in between. CDR3 size: 12 residues. CDR3 region: CASSFNEYEQYF. CDR3 DNA sequence: TGCGCCAGCAGCTTTAATGAATACGAGCAGTACTTC.

This clonotype was observed a handful of times. V is TRBV4-1 and J is TRBJ1-4; D perhaps matches TRBD1 (6 bases). The CDR3 runs 16 residues. Germline CDR1 MGHRA, CDR2 YSYEKL. Trimming removed 3 bases from V and 1 base from J, with 12 bases in between. This CDR3 reads CASSQGPRGTNEKLFF. In nucleotides, the CDR3 is TGCGCCAGCAGCCAGGGTCCCAGGGGAACTAATGAAAAACTGTTTTTT.

Only a few counts were recorded for this clonotype. The genes are TRBV7-7 and TRBJ2-1; the D gene is possibly TRBD2 (6 bases). Germline CDR1 is SSHAT and CDR2 is FNYEAQ (reference sequence). The CDR3 spans 15 residues. Trimming took off 5 bases at V and 10 bases at J, with 21 bases between the two ends. The CDR3 spells CASSPSAGVGGEQFF. The CDR3 coding sequence is TGTGCCAGCAGCCCCTCGGCAGGCGTAGGAGGGGAGCAGTTCTTC.

This clonotype was recorded a few times. The chain uses TRBV5-6 and TRBJ1-2; TRBD1 is a possible D gene (5 bases). Trimming took 5 bases from V and 8 from J, leaving 19 bases between them. Germline V gives CDR1 SGHDT, CDR2 YYEEEE. This CDR3 spans 14 amino acids. CDR3 residues: CASSPFFQGAGYTF. The CDR3 nucleotides read TGTGCCAGCAGTCCCTTTTTCCAGGGCGCGGGCTACACCTTC. Combining the CDR3 with reference TRBV5-6 and TRBJ1-2 gives the whole variable domain DAGVTQSPTHLIKTRGQQVTLRCSPKSGHDTVSWYQQALGQGPQFIFQYYEEEERQRGNFPDRFSGHQFPNYSSELNVNALLLGDSALYLCASSPFFQGAGYTFGSGTRLTVV.

This CDR3 reads CASSQGAAGYDEQFF. For the CDR3, the DNA is TGCGCCAGCAGCCAAGGGGCCGCTGGGTACGATGAGCAGTTCTTC. The chain is built from TRBV4-1 and TRBJ2-1; D ambiguous. Germline V gene data show CDR1 as MGHRA and CDR2 as YSYEKL. The CDR3 is 15 amino acids. V was pared by 1 base and J by 8 bases, with 15 bases between.

The CDR3 region has the DNA TGTGCCAGCAGCTGGGACATCGGGGTTGCAGATACGCAGTATTTT. Its translation is CASSWDIGVADTQYF. The rearrangement links TRBV5-6 to TRBJ2-3, with D possibly being TRBD1 (6 bases). Germline CDR1 SGHDT, CDR2 YYEEEE. This CDR3 region has 15 residues. Trimming stripped 3 bases from V and 4 bases from J, with 15 bases between.

This clonotype was seen only a few times. This chain uses TRBV7-3 with TRBJ1-1; D uncertain. Germline V lookup: CDR1 SGHTA, CDR2 FQGTGA. Trimming took off 9 bases at V and 0 bases at J, with 20 bases between the two ends. The CDR3 spans 16 residues. CDR3 in amino acids: CASAPRNLGLNTEAFF. CDR3 DNA sequence: TGTGCCAGTGCACCGAGGAACCTAGGGTTGAACACTGAAGCTTTCTTT.

This clonotype was seen a few times. The chain has TRBV9 and TRBJ1-3; perhaps TRBD1 as D (5 bases). This CDR3 spans 14 amino acids. CDR1 and CDR2 (germline): SGDLS, YYNGEE. V was pared by 3 bases and J by 0 bases, with 7 bases between. The chain's CDR3 is CASSAGSSGNTIYF. DNA for the CDR3: TGTGCCAGCAGCGCAGGGAGCTCTGGAAACACCATATATTTT.

There are a few counts of this clonotype. The genes are TRBV7-2 and TRBJ2-7; D call uncertain. Germline CDR1 and CDR2: SGHTA and FQGNSA. V lost 1 base and J 0 bases, leaving 7 bases between the germline ends. The CDR3 totals 14 residues. CDR3 protein: CASSLDWSSYEQYF. In nucleotides, the CDR3 is TGTGCCAGCAGCTTAGATTGGAGCTCCTACGAGCAGTACTTC.

The chain combines TRBV7-2 with TRBJ2-5; D possibly matches TRBD1 or TRBD2 (6 bases each). The germline V and J ends were trimmed by 5 bases and 5 bases, with 18 bases remaining between them. The CDR3 length is 15 residues. The V gene's germline CDR1 is SGHTA and CDR2 FQGNSA. The CDR3 DNA reads TGTGCCAGCAGCATCGCCTCGGGGGCCCGGGAGACCCAGTACTTC. Its protein is CASSIASGARETQYF.

This clonotype showed up just a few times. This sequence joins TRBV10-3 and TRBJ1-5; 11 bases match TRBD1. The ends lost 4 bases at V and 6 bases at J; junction bases unmatched: 2. The germline gives CDR1 ENHRY, CDR2 SYGVKD. This CDR3 has 14 residues. CDR3 DNA: TGTGCCATCAGTGGGACAGGGGGCGGTCAGCCCCAGCATTTT. Translating gives CAISGTGGGQPQHF.

Comments on this clonotype: Compared with germline, one end of the junction differs, possibly owing to a read error. The rearrangement uses TRBV27 and TRBJ2-5; 7 bases line up with TRBD2. Germline V gives CDR1 MNHEY, CDR2 SMNVEV (reference sequence). There are 12 residues in the CDR3. This chain's CDR3 is CASRRGIRDLFF. The CDR3 bases are TGTGCCAGCAGGCGGGGGATCCGGGACCTCTTCTTC.

This clonotype appeared a few times. J is TRBJ1-5 and V is TRBV18; the D is unclear. V was shortened by 5 bases and J by 5 bases, with 13 bases between the two germline ends. The CDR3 consists of 14 residues. The germline V gene encodes CDR1 KGHSH and CDR2 LQKENI. This CDR3 reads CASSARTGDQPQHF. The CDR3 nucleotides read TGTGCCAGCTCAGCACGGACGGGAGATCAGCCCCAGCATTTT. Together with reference TRBV18 and TRBJ1-5, the CDR3 gives the full variable domain: NAGVMQNPRHLVRRRGQEARLRCSPMKGHSHVYWYRQLPEEGLKFMVYLQKENIIDESGMPKERFSAEFPKEGPSILRIQQVVRGDSAAYFCASSARTGDQPQHFGDGTRLSIL.

V and J are TRBV7-2 and TRBJ1-2; 7 positions agree with TRBD1. Germline V gives CDR1 SGHTA, CDR2 FQGNSA. The CDR3 runs 17 residues. Unmatched junction bases numbered 14, after V lost 0 bases and J lost 7 bases. Here the CDR3 DNA reads TGTGCCAGCAGCTTAGCGGCGACAGGGTTACTTTTCTCTGGCTACACCTTC. Residues: CASSLAATGLLFSGYTF. Full variable domain (rest looked up from reference TRBV7-2 and TRBJ1-2): GAGVSQSPSNKVTEKGKDVELRCDPISGHTALYWYRQSLGQGLEFLIYFQGNSAPDKSGLPSDRFSAERTGGSVSTLTIQRTQQEDSAVYLCASSLAATGLLFSGYTFGSGTRLTVV.